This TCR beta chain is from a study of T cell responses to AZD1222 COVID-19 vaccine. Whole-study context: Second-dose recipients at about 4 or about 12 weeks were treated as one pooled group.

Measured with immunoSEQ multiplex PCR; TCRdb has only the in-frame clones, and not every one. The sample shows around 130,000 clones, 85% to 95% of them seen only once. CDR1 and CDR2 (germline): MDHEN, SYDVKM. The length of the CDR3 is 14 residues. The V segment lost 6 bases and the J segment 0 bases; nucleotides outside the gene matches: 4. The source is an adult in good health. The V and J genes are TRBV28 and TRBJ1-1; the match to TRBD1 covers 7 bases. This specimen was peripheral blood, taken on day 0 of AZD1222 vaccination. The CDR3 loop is CASRRDSLNTEAFF. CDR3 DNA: TGTGCCAGCAGGAGGGACAGTTTGAACACTGAAGCTTTCTTT.